Following are 30 T cell receptor beta chains from one sample sequenced in a study of blood T cell repertoires in COVID-19. Profiled with immunoSEQ multiplex PCR; TCRdb holds only in-frame clones, not every one. Here the sample spans about 350,000 clones, approximately 84% being singletons. The sequencing sample was made of PBMCs or T cells enriched from blood (not recorded which). The receptor set was obtained from a woman aged 30 to 39 who had recovered from COVID-19.

V usage is TRBV6-1 and J usage is TRBJ2-1; 7 positions match TRBD2. The CDR3 runs 16 residues. CDR1 MNHNS and CDR2 SASEGT come from the germline V gene. Germline trimming cut 2 bases from V and 0 bases from J; bases unmatched to any gene: 4. The CDR3 DNA reads as TGTGCCAGCAGTGAACTGGGGGGGAGCTCCTACAATGAGCAGTTCTTC. Encoded protein: CASSELGGSSYNEQFF.

The chain employs TRBV6-5 and TRBJ1-4, with TRBD1 matching over 8 bases. Germline V CDR1 and CDR2: MNHEY, SVGAGI. This CDR3 comprises 14 residues. Trimming removed 7 bases from V and 8 bases from J; junction bases left unmatched: 9. The chain's CDR3 is CASTLDRADEKLFF. The CDR3 bases are TGTGCCAGCACCTTGGACAGGGCCGACGAAAAACTGTTTTTT.

This sequence joins TRBV5-1 and TRBJ1-2; D call uncertain. V lost 0 bases to trimming and J lost 5 bases, with 8 bases between them. Germline assignment: CDR1 SGHRS and CDR2 YFSETQ. CDR3 size: 13 residues. The CDR3: CASSLASEYGYTF. In nucleotides, the CDR3 is TGCGCCAGCAGCTTGGCCTCTGAGTATGGCTACACCTTC.

This clone was seen only once. V is TRBV5-1 and J is TRBJ2-2; D perhaps matches TRBD2 (6 bases). The CDR3 is made up of 17 amino acids. Deletions cut 1 base from V and 0 bases from J, with 13 bases between. Germline V lookup: CDR1 SGHRS, CDR2 YFSETQ. This CDR3 reads CASSLPGGGTNTGELFF. CDR3 DNA sequence: TGCGCCAGCAGCTTGCCTGGTGGAGGGACGAACACCGGGGAGCTGTTTTTT. Drawing the rest from reference TRBV5-1 and TRBJ2-2, the complete variable domain is KAGVTQTPRYLIKTRGQQVTLSCSPISGHRSVSWYQQTPGQGLQFLFEYFSETQRNKGNFPGRFSGRQFSNSRSEMNVSTLELGDSALYLCASSLPGGGTNTGELFFGEGSRLTVL.

This sequence joins TRBV2 and TRBJ2-7; no clear D gene. Germline CDR1 and CDR2: SNHLY and FYNNEI. This CDR3 is built from 11 residues. The V end was cut by 3 bases, the J end by 4 bases, with 4 bases between. CDR3 nucleotide sequence: TGTGCCAGCAGTGAGCAGTACGAGCAGTACTTC. Translation gives CASSEQYEQYF. The entire variable domain, with the rest obtained from reference TRBV2 and TRBJ2-7, is as follows: EPEVTQTPSHQVTQMGQEVILRCVPISNHLYFYWYRQILGQKVEFLVSFYNNEISEKSEIFDDQFSVERPDGSNFTLKIRSTKLEDSAMYFCASSEQYEQYFGPGTRLTVT.

This chain joins TRBV19 and TRBJ1-1, with D maybe TRBD1 (5 bases). The CDR3 consists of 14 residues. Deletions cut 2 bases from V and 5 bases from J, with 12 bases between. Per the germline V gene, CDR1 is LNHDA and CDR2 is SQIVND (reference sequence). In nucleotides, the CDR3 is TGTGCCAGTAGTATACTAGGGGATGGAACTGAAGCTTTCTTT. Translation: CASSILGDGTEAFF.

As regards this clone: Within the sample, other DNA sequences also encode this same CDR3. The J gene is TRBJ1-1, the V gene TRBV5-6, with 7 bases aligning to TRBD1. There are 13 residues in the CDR3. Germline values: CDR1 SGHDT, CDR2 YYEEEE. V trimming: 0 bases; J trimming: 11 bases; junction bases outside the gene matches: 7. DNA for the CDR3: TGTGCCAGCAGCTTGGTTCAGGGGGAGGAGGCTTTCTTT. Translating it yields CASSLVQGEEAFF.

The rearrangement joins TRBV10-3 to TRBJ2-1; no definite D call. The length of the CDR3 is 15 residues. With 4 bases removed from V and 2 bases from J, the gap between germline ends came to 12 bases. Germline loops: CDR1 ENHRY, CDR2 SYGVKD. DNA of the CDR3: TGTGCCATCAGTGGCCCCACTCGGGCCTACAATGAGCAGTTCTTC. Amino acid sequence: CAISGPTRAYNEQFF.

The rearrangement links TRBV11-3 to TRBJ2-1; the match to TRBD1 covers 7 bases. V was clipped by 4 bases and J by 3 bases; unmatched bases: 6. Germline V gene sequence: CDR1 SGHNT, CDR2 YENEEA. CDR3 length: 15 amino acids. CDR3 nucleotide sequence: TGTGCCAGCAGCTCCCCGGGACAGAACTACAATGAGCAGTTCTTC. Translation gives CASSSPGQNYNEQFF.

The chain combines TRBV12-3 or TRBV12-4 with TRBJ1-1, with D possibly TRBD1 on 5 matching bases. CDR3 size: 13 residues. V gave up 3 bases and J gave up 3 bases, with 8 bases separating them. In nucleotides, the CDR3 is TGTGCCAGCAGTTTTCAGGGTGACACTGAAGCTTTCTTT. Its protein product is CASSFQGDTEAFF.

V usage is TRBV5-4 and J usage is TRBJ2-7; D might be TRBD2 (6 bases). The CDR3 is 15 residues long. Looked up from germline, CDR1 is SGHNT and CDR2 is YYREEE (reference sequence). With 4 bases removed from V and 4 bases from J, the gap between germline ends came to 18 bases. The CDR3 protein is CASSTQGLGGYEQYF. In DNA form, the CDR3 reads TGTGCCAGCAGCACCCAGGGCTTGGGGGGATACGAGCAGTACTTC.

V usage is TRBV10-3 and J usage is TRBJ1-2; no clear D. With 8 bases removed from V and 4 bases from J, the gap between germline ends came to 14 bases. CDR1 and CDR2 (germline): ENHRY, SYGVKD. This CDR3 is 13 amino acids long. Written as DNA, the CDR3 is TGTGCCATCTCCCCCCCCGGTCTCTATGGCTACACCTTC. Translating it yields CAISPPGLYGYTF.

The chain carries TRBV5-1 and TRBJ2-5; 10 nucleotides match TRBD2. CDR3 length: 14 amino acids. V was clipped by 2 bases and J by 3 bases; unmatched bases: 1. Germline V gene lookup returns CDR1 SGHRS and CDR2 YFSETQ. The CDR3 loop is CASSFGLAEETQYF. The DNA for the CDR3 is TGCGCCAGCAGCTTTGGACTAGCGGAAGAGACCCAGTACTTC.

V and J are TRBV7-2 and TRBJ1-5, with unresolved D. With 5 bases removed from V and 3 bases from J, the gap between germline ends came to 5 bases. The CDR3 spans 12 residues. Per the germline V gene, CDR1 is SGHTA and CDR2 is FQGNSA. The chain's CDR3 is CASSQNNQPQHF. CDR3 DNA: TGTGCCAGCAGCCAGAACAATCAGCCCCAGCATTTT.

This chain uses TRBV5-1 with TRBJ2-1; 14 bases match TRBD2. Germline V gives CDR1 SGHRS, CDR2 YFSETQ. The J segment lost 4 bases and the V segment lost 4 bases, leaving 4 bases of the junction unmatched. CDR3 size: 16 residues. CDR3 sequence reads: CASSRTSGGFYNEQFF. In nucleotides, the CDR3 is TGCGCCAGCAGCCGGACTAGCGGGGGGTTTTACAATGAGCAGTTCTTC.

On this clone itself: Sequence at one end of the junction differs from germline and may be a read error. The genes are TRBV5-1 and TRBJ2-1; 10 bases line up with TRBD2. Germline values: CDR1 SGHRS, CDR2 YFSETQ. The CDR3 spans 16 residues. The CDR3 sequence is CASSLVSGGSYTEQFF. As DNA, the CDR3 is TGCGCCAGCAGCTTGGTTAGCGGGGGGTCGTACACTGAGCAGTTCTTC.

The chain employs TRBV6-2 or TRBV6-3 and TRBJ1-2; 11 bases match TRBD1. The CDR3 contains 17 residues. Germline V gene sequence: CDR1 MNHEY, CDR2 SVGEGT. The junction had 8 bases not matched to a gene; V was cut back by 2 bases and J by 3 bases. CDR3 amino acids: CASSYIGGTGGDYGYTF. For the CDR3, the DNA is TGTGCCAGCAGTTACATCGGGGGGACAGGGGGTGACTATGGCTACACCTTC.

The rearrangement links TRBV27 to TRBJ2-1; unclear D gene. The CDR3 is 15 amino acids. Trimming stripped 0 bases from V and 12 bases from J, with 18 bases between. Germline V gene sequence: CDR1 MNHEY, CDR2 SMNVEV (reference sequence). As DNA, the CDR3 is TGTGCCAGCAGTTTATCGTTTTCTGCGGTGGCGGTGCAGTTCTTC. Protein product: CASSLSFSAVAVQFF.

The J gene is TRBJ2-1, the V gene TRBV5-1, with a tentative D call TRBD2 (6 bases). From germline, CDR1 is SGHRS and CDR2 YFSETQ. Deletions cut 0 bases from V and 9 bases from J, with 13 bases between. CDR3 size: 14 residues. CDR3: CASSLGGTGSEQFF. In nucleotides, the CDR3 is TGCGCCAGCAGCTTGGGCGGGACCGGGAGTGAGCAGTTCTTC.

The chain couples TRBV7-3 to TRBJ2-5, with a tentative D call TRBD1 (6 bases). Germline V CDR1 and CDR2: SGHTA, FQGTGA. The CDR3 consists of 13 residues. Trimming took 2 bases from V and 5 from J, leaving 9 bases between them. The CDR3 DNA reads TGTGCCAGCAGCTTAGGGGGCTGGGAGACCCAGTACTTC. This codes for CASSLGGWETQYF.

V and J are TRBV4-2 and TRBJ1-6, with 9 positions matching TRBD1. After removal of 5 bases from V and 4 bases from J, the junction contained 6 bases not matched to a gene. Looked up from germline, CDR1 is LGHNA and CDR2 is YNFKEQ. CDR3 size: 16 residues. The CDR3 spells CASSSNRGPYNSPLHF. CDR3 nucleotide sequence: TGTGCCAGCAGCTCTAACAGGGGGCCGTATAATTCACCCCTCCACTTT.

The rearrangement uses TRBV6-6 and TRBJ2-7, with D possibly TRBD1 on 6 matching bases. Trimming shortened V by 3 bases and J by 0 bases, and 9 bases separated the two germline ends. The CDR3 spans 14 residues. Germline-derived CDR1 and CDR2 are MNHNY and SVGAGI (reference sequence). The CDR3 here is CASSYRQDSYEQYF. CDR3 sequence (DNA): TGTGCCAGCAGTTATCGACAGGACTCCTACGAGCAGTACTTC.

The CDR3 sequence is CASFLRGRGGNQPQHF. CDR3 DNA: TGTGCCAGCTTTCTCCGGGGAAGAGGTGGCAATCAGCCCCAGCATTTT. V and J are TRBV28 and TRBJ1-5; unclear D gene. This CDR3 comprises 16 residues. V dropped 8 bases and J dropped 2 bases, with 19 bases sitting between them. Germline V lookup: CDR1 MDHEN, CDR2 SYDVKM.

The rearrangement links TRBV30 to TRBJ1-6; D is unclear. The V gene's germline CDR1 is GTSNPN and CDR2 SVGIG (reference sequence). This CDR3 comprises 13 residues. The V and J ends lost 0 bases and 7 bases respectively, with 7 bases between them. The CDR3 is CAWSVLGNSPLHF. CDR3 sequence (DNA): TGTGCCTGGAGTGTACTAGGGAATTCACCCCTCCACTTT.

The genes are TRBV6-5 and TRBJ2-3; 11 bases are a match to TRBD2. This CDR3 is 16 amino acids long. V was pared by 1 base and J by 6 bases, with 6 bases of the junction left unmatched. Germline V lookup: CDR1 MNHEY, CDR2 SVGAGI. The CDR3 protein is CASSYFLAGGRDTQYF. CDR3 DNA: TGTGCCAGCAGTTACTTTCTAGCGGGGGGCAGGGATACGCAGTATTTT.

The chain recombines TRBV6-1 with TRBJ2-7; TRBD2 aligns across 9 bases. V trimming: 2 bases; J trimming: 10 bases; junction bases outside the gene matches: 6. Germline CDR1 MNHNS, CDR2 SASEGT. This CDR3 region has 13 residues. CDR3 loop: CASSESREGLQYF. CDR3 DNA: TGTGCCAGCAGTGAATCGCGGGAGGGCCTCCAGTACTTC.

The V call is TRBV10-2, the J call TRBJ2-3; perhaps TRBD2 as D (6 bases). Trimming pared 3 bases from V and 8 bases from J, leaving 15 bases between. CDR3 size: 14 residues. CDR1 and CDR2 from the germline V gene are WSHSY and SAAADI. CDR3 loop: CASSDRAGIGTQYF. In DNA, the CDR3 is TGCGCCAGCAGTGACAGGGCGGGGATAGGTACGCAGTATTTT.

The V gene is TRBV5-4, the J gene TRBJ2-2; 14 bases align to TRBD2. Germline CDR1 and CDR2: SGHNT and YYREEE (reference sequence). This CDR3 is built from 16 residues. Trimming removed 3 bases from V and 3 bases from J; junction bases left unmatched: 1. The CDR3 nucleotides are TGTGCCAGCAGCTCGGGACTAGCGGGGGACACCGGGGAGCTGTTTTTT. It specifies CASSSGLAGDTGELFF.

V is TRBV5-4 and J is TRBJ1-2; 9 bases are shared with TRBD1. The CDR3 is 14 residues long. Per germline, CDR1 SGHNT and CDR2 YYREEE (reference sequence). The ends lost 3 bases at V and 2 bases at J; junction bases unmatched: 2. This CDR3 reads CASSWTGANYGYTF. The CDR3 coding sequence is TGTGCCAGCAGCTGGACAGGGGCGAACTATGGCTACACCTTC. The variable domain in full, with the rest retrieved from reference TRBV5-4 and TRBJ1-2, is ETGVTQSPTHLIKTRGQQVTLRCSSQSGHNTVSWYQQALGQGPQFIFQYYREEENGRGNFPPRFSGLQFPNYSSELNVNALELDDSALYLCASSWTGANYGYTFGSGTRLTVV.

This chain uses TRBV5-4 with TRBJ1-2, with unresolved D. This CDR3 has 13 residues. Per the germline V gene, CDR1 is SGHNT and CDR2 is YYREEE (reference sequence). Deletions cut 3 bases from V and 0 bases from J, with 6 bases between. CDR3 nucleotides: TGTGCCAGCAGCTCTGGAGCTAACTATGGCTACACCTTC. The encoded protein is CASSSGANYGYTF.